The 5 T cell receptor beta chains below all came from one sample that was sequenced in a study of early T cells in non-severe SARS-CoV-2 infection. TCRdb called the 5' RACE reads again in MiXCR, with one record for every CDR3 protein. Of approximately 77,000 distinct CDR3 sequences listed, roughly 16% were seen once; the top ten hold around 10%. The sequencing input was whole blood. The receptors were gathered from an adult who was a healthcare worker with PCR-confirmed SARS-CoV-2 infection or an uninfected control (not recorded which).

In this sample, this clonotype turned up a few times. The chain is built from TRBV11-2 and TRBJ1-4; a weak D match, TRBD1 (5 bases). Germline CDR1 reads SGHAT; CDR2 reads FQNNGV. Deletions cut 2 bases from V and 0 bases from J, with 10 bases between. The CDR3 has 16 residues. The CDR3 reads CASSLFGGTTNEKLFF. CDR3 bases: TGTGCCAGCAGCTTATTTGGGGGAACAACTAATGAAAAACTGTTTTTT.

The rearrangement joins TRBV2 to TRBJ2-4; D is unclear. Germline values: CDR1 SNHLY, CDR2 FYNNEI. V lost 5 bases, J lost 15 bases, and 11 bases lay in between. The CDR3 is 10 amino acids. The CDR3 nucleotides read TGTGCCAGCAGTTCTGACATAAGGTACTTC. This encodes CASSSDIRYF.

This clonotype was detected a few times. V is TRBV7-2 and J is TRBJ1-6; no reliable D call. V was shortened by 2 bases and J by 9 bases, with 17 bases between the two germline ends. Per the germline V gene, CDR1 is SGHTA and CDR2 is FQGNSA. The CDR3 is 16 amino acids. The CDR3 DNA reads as TGTGCCAGCAGCTTACAAAAGGCAGCCGCCAGTTCACCCCTCCACTTT. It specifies CASSLQKAAASSPLHF.

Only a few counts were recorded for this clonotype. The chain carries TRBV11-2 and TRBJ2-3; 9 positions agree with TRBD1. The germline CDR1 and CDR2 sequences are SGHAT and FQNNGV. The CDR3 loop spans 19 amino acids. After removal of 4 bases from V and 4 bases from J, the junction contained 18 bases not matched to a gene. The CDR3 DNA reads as TGTGCCAGCAGCTCAGGACAGGGGCGATTTTCAACCGTTCCAGATACGCAGTATTTT. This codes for CASSSGQGRFSTVPDTQYF.

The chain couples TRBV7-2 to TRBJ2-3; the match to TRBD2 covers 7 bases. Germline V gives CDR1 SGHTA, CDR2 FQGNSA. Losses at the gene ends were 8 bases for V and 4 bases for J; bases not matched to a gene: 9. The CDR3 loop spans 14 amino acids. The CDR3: CASAQRGGADTQYF. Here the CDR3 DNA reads TGTGCCAGCGCCCAGCGGGGTGGCGCAGATACGCAGTATTTT.